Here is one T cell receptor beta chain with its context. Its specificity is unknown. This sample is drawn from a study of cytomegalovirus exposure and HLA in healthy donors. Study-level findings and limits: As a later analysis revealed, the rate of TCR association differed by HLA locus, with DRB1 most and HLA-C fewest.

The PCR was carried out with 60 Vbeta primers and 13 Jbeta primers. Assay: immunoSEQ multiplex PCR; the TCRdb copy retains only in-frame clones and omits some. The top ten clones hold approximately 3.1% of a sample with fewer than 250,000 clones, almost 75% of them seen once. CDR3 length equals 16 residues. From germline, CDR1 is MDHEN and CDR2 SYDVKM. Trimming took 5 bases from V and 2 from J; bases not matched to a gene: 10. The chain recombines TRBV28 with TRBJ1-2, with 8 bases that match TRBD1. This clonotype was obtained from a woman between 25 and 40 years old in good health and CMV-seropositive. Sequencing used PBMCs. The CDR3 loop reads CASSPAGGAPNYGYTF. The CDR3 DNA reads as TGTGCCAGCAGTCCTGCAGGGGGCGCCCCCAACTATGGCTACACCTTC.